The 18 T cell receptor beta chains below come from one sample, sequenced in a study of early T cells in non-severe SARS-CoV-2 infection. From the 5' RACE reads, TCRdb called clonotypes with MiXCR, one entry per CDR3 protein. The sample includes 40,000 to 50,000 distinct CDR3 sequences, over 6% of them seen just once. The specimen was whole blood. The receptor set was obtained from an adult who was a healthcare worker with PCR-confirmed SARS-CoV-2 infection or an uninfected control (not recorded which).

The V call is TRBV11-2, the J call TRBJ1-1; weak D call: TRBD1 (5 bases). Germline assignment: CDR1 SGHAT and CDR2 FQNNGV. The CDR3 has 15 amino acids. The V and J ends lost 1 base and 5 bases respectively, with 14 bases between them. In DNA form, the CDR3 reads TGTGCCAGCAGCTTAGCCCCGGGGCGCGGGACTGAAGCTTTCTTT. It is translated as CASSLAPGRGTEAFF.

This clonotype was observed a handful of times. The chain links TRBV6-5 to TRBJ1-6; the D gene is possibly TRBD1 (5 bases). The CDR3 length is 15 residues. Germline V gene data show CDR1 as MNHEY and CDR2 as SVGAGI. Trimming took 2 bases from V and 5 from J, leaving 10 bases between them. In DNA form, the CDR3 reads TGTGCCAGCAGTTACGTCGTGGGGGATAATTCACCCCTCCACTTT. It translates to CASSYVVGDNSPLHF.

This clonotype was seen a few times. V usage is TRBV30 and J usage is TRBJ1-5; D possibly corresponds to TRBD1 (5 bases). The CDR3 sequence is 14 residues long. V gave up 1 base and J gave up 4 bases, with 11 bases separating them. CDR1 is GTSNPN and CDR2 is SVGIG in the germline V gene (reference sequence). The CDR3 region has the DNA TGTGCCTGGAGTGGTACACAGGAAAATCAGCCCCAGCATTTT. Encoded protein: CAWSGTQENQPQHF.

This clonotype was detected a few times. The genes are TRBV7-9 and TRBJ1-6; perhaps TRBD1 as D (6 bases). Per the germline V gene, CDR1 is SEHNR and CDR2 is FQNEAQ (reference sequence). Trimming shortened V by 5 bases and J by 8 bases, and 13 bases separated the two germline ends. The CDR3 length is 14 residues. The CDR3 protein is CASSPTDSYSPLHF. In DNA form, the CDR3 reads TGTGCCAGCAGCCCCACGGACAGCTATTCACCCCTCCACTTT.

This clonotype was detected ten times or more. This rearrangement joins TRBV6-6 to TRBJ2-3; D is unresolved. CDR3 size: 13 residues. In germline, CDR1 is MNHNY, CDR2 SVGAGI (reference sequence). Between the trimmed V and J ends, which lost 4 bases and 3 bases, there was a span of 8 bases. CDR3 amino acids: CASSFLGTDTQYF. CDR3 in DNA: TGTGCCAGCAGTTTTCTAGGGACAGATACGCAGTATTTT.

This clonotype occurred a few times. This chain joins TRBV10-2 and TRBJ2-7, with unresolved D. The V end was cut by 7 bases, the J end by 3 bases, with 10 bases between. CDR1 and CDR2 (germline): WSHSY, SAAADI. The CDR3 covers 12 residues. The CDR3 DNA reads TGCGCCAGCACGGGCGAATTCTACGAGCAGTACTTC. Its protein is CASTGEFYEQYF.

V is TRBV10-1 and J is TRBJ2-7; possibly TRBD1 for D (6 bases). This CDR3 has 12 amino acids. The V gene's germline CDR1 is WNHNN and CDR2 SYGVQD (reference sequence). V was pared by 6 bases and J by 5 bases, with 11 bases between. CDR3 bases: TGCGCCAGCAGCGAGGGGGACGACGAGCAGTACTTC. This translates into CASSEGDDEQYF.

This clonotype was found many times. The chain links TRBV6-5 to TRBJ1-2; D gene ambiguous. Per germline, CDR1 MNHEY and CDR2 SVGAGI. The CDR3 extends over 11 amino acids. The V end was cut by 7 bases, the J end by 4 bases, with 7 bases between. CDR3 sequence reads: CASKQIYGYTF. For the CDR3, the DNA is TGTGCCAGCAAGCAGATCTATGGCTACACCTTC.

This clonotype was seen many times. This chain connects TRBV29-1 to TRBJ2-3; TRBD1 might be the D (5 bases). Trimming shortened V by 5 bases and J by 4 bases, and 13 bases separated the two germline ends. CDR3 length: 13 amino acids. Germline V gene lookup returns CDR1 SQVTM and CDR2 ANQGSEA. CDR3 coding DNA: TGCAGCGTTCCCCCCGACAGCTCAGATACGCAGTATTTT. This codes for CSVPPDSSDTQYF.

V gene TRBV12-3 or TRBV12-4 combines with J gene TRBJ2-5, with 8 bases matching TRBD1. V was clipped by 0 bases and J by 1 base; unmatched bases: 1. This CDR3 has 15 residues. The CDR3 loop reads CASSLADRVQETQYF. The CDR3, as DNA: TGTGCCAGCAGTTTAGCGGACAGGGTCCAAGAGACCCAGTACTTC.

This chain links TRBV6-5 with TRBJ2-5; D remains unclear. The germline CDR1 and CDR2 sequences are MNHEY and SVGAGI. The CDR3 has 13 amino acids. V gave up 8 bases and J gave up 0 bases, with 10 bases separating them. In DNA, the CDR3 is TGTGCCAGCCGGACGGCAAACCAAGAGACCCAGTACTTC. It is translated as CASRTANQETQYF.

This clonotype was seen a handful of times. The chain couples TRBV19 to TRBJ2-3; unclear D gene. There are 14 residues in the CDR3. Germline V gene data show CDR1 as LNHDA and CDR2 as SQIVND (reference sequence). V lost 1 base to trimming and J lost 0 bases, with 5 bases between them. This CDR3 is CASSIAASTDTQYF. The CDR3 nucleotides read TGTGCCAGTAGTATAGCAGCTAGCACAGATACGCAGTATTTT.

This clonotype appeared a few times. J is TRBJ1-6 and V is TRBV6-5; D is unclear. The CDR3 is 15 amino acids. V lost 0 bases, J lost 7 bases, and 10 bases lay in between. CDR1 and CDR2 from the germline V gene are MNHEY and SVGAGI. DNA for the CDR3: TGTGCCAGCAGTTACTCGAACCCAAACAATTCACCCCTCCACTTT. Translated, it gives CASSYSNPNNSPLHF.

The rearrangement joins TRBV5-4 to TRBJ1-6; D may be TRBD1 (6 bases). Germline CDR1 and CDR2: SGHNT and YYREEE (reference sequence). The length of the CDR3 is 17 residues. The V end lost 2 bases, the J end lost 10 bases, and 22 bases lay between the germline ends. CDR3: CASSFGFGAGVGSPLHF. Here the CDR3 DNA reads TGTGCCAGCAGCTTCGGGTTCGGCGCAGGGGTCGGATCACCCCTCCACTTT. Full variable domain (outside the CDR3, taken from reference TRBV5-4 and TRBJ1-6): ETGVTQSPTHLIKTRGQQVTLRCSSQSGHNTVSWYQQALGQGPQFIFQYYREEENGRGNFPPRFSGLQFPNYSSELNVNALELDDSALYLCASSFGFGAGVGSPLHFGNGTRLTVT.

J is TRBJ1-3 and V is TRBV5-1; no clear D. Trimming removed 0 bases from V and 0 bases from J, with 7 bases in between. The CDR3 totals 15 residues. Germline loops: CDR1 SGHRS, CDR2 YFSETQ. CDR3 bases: TGCGCCAGCAGCTTGGGGGCATCCTCTGGAAACACCATATATTTT. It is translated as CASSLGASSGNTIYF.

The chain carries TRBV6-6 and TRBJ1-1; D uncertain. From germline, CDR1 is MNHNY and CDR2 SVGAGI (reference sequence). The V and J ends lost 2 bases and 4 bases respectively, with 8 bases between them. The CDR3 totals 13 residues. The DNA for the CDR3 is TGTGCCAGCAGTTACGCGTCAGGCACTGAAGCTTTCTTT. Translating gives CASSYASGTEAFF.

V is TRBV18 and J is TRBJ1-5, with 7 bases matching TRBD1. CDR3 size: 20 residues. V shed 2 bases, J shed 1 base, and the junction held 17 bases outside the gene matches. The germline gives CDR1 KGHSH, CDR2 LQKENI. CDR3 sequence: CASSPTGGDSFLWSNQPQHF. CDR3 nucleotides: TGTGCCAGCTCACCAACGGGCGGGGACAGTTTCTTGTGGAGCAATCAGCCCCAGCATTTT.

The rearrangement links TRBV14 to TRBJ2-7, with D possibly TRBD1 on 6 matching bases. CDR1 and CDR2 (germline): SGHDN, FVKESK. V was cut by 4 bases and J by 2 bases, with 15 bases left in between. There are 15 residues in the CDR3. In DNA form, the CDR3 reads TGTGCCAGCAGCCCTTCCCAGGGGCCTACCTACGAGCAGTACTTC. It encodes CASSPSQGPTYEQYF.